The TCR beta chain under discussion was sequenced for a study of T cell changes during pregnancy in multiple sclerosis. Germline V gene lookup returns CDR1 SGHTA and CDR2 FQGNSA. V was clipped by 1 base and J by 1 base; unmatched bases: 3. CDR3 size: 15 residues. Produced via immunoSEQ multiplex PCR; TCRdb's table is partial and in-frame only. The repertoire holds more than 50,000 clones, about 90% seen once, with roughly 1.1% in the top ten. The receptor was isolated from a female donor in good health, enrolled as a control in a pregnancy study. This chain connects TRBV7-2 to TRBJ1-1; 7 bases agree with TRBD1. The sample here was peripheral blood, taken after pregnancy. Here the CDR3 reads CASSLGGQRNTEAFF. CDR3 DNA: TGTGCCAGCAGCTTAGGGGGACAGCGGAACACTGAAGCTTTCTTT.